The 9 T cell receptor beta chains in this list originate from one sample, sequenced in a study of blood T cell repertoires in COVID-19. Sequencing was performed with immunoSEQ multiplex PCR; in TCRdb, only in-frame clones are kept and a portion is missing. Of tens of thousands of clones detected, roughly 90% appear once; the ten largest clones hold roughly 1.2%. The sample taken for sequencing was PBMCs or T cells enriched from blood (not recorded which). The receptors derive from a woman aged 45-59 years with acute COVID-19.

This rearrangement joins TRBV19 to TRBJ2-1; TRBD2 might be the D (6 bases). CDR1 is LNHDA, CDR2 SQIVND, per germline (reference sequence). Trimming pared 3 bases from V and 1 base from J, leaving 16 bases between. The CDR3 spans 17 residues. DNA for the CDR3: TGTGCCAGTAGTATGAGGAGTTCGAGCGGGTCCTACAATGAGCAGTTCTTC. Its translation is CASSMRSSSGSYNEQFF.

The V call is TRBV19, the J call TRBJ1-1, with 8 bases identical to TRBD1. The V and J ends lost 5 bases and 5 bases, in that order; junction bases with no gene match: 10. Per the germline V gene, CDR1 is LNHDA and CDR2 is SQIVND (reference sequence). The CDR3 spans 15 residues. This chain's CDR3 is CASSPYRDRRTEAFF. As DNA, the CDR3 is TGTGCCAGTAGTCCTTACCGGGACAGGAGAACTGAAGCTTTCTTT. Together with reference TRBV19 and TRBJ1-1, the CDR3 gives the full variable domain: DGGITQSPKYLFRKEGQNVTLSCEQNLNHDAMYWYRQDPGQGLRLIYYSQIVNDFQKGDIAEGYSVSREKKESFPLTVTSAQKNPTAFYLCASSPYRDRRTEAFFGQGTRLTVV.

CDR3 amino acids: CASSPGQGPTLNTGELFF. CDR3 DNA sequence: TGCGCCAGCAGTCCGGGACAGGGACCAACCCTGAACACCGGGGAGCTGTTTTTT. This rearrangement joins TRBV5-1 to TRBJ2-2; TRBD1 agrees at 9 bases. The J segment lost 1 base and the V segment lost 5 bases, leaving 12 bases of the junction unmatched. The germline V gene encodes CDR1 SGHRS and CDR2 YFSETQ. This CDR3 is 18 amino acids long. The variable domain in full, with the rest retrieved from reference TRBV5-1 and TRBJ2-2, is KAGVTQTPRYLIKTRGQQVTLSCSPISGHRSVSWYQQTPGQGLQFLFEYFSETQRNKGNFPGRFSGRQFSNSRSEMNVSTLELGDSALYLCASSPGQGPTLNTGELFFGEGSRLTVL.

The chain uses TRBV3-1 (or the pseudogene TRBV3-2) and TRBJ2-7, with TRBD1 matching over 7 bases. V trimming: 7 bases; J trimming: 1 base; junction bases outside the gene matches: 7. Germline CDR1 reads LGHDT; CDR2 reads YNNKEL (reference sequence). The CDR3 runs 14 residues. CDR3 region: CASTRQGLSYEQYF. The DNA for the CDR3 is TGTGCCAGCACTCGACAGGGTCTTTCCTACGAGCAGTACTTC.

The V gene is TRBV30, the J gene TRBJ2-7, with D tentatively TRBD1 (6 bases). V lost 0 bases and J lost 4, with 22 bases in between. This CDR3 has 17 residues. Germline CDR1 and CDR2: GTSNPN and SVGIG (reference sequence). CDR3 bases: TGTGCCTGGAGTGTAGTGGGGGTCGGGCAGGGGTATTACGAGCAGTACTTC. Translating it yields CAWSVVGVGQGYYEQYF.

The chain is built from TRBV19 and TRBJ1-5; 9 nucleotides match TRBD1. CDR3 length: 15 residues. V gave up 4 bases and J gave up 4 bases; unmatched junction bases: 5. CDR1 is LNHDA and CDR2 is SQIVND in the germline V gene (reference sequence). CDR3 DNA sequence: TGTGCCAGTAGTAAAACAGGGGGCCTGAATCAGCCCCAGCATTTT. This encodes CASSKTGGLNQPQHF.

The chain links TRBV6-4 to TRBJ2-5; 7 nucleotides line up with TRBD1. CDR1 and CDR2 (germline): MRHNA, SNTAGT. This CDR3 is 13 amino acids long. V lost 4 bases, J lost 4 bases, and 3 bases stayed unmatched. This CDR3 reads CASSAHRGETQYF. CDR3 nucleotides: TGTGCCAGCAGTGCCCACAGGGGAGAGACCCAGTACTTC.

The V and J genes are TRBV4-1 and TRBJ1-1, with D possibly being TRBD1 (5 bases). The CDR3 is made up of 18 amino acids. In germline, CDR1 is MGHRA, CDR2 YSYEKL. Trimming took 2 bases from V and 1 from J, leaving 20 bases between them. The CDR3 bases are TGCGCCAGCAGCCAACTTCAGAACGCGGGGGATGGGAACACTGAAGCTTTCTTT. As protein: CASSQLQNAGDGNTEAFF.

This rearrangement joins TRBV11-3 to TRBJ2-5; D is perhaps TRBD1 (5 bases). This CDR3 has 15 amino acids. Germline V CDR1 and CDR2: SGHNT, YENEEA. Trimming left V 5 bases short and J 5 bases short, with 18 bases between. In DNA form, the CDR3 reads TGTGCCAGCAGCCCAAGAGCAGGGTATGGGGAGACCCAGTACTTC. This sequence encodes CASSPRAGYGETQYF.